Below, 28 T cell receptor beta chains from the same sample are listed, as sequenced in a study of blood T cell repertoires in COVID-19. The protocol was immunoSEQ multiplex PCR, while the TCRdb copy is restricted to in-frame clones and leaves out a portion. This sample has 90,000 to 100,000 clones, with 65% to 90% found just once. The sample consisted of peripheral blood. Receptors were obtained from a man between 65 and 85 years old with active or convalescent COVID-19.

V usage is TRBV30 and J usage is TRBJ1-4; perhaps TRBD1 as D (6 bases). The germline CDR1 and CDR2 sequences are GTSNPN and SVGIG (reference sequence). The length of the CDR3 is 13 residues. Trimming pared 4 bases from V and 5 bases from J, leaving 11 bases between. The CDR3, as DNA: TGTGCCTGGAATTACAGGGACAATGAAAAACTGTTTTTT. Amino acid sequence: CAWNYRDNEKLFF.

Of note for this clone: One junction end does not reproduce the germline sequence, and a read error may be involved. This chain uses TRBV7-7 with TRBJ2-3; D is perhaps TRBD1 (6 bases). CDR1 SSHAT and CDR2 FNYEAQ come from the germline V gene (reference sequence). The CDR3 length is 16 residues. The DNA for the CDR3 is TGTGCTAGCAGCTTAAAGCAGGGGCGGTCGGCAGATACGCAGTATTTT. Translated: CASSLKQGRSADTQYF.

The genes are TRBV19 and TRBJ2-5, with 9 nucleotides matching TRBD2. Germline CDR1 LNHDA, CDR2 SQIVND (reference sequence). Trimming removed 5 bases from V and 5 bases from J; junction bases left unmatched: 12. CDR3 size: 16 residues. Written as DNA, the CDR3 is TGTGCCAGTAGTTACATGACTGCGGGGGGGCTGGAGACCCAGTACTTC. Its protein product is CASSYMTAGGLETQYF.

The chain recombines TRBV20-1 with TRBJ2-2; D is perhaps TRBD2 (6 bases). Germline V gives CDR1 DFQATT, CDR2 SNEGSKA (reference sequence). V was cut by 3 bases and J by 5 bases, with 22 bases left in between. This CDR3 has 17 amino acids. CDR3 loop: CSASRGSGTRGTGELFF. In DNA form, the CDR3 reads TGCAGTGCTAGTAGGGGATCCGGGACTCGGGGGACCGGGGAGCTGTTTTTT.

The rearrangement joins TRBV29-1 to TRBJ2-5; 8 nucleotides line up with TRBD2. The trim removed 3 bases at V and 4 bases at J, leaving 7 bases unmatched. This CDR3 contains 14 residues. In germline, CDR1 is SQVTM, CDR2 ANQGSEA. This chain's CDR3 is CSVDRSGGLETQYF. The CDR3 bases are TGCAGCGTTGACCGTTCGGGGGGGCTAGAGACCCAGTACTTC. Complete variable domain (other parts from reference TRBV29-1 and TRBJ2-5): SAVISQKPSRDICQRGTSLTIQCQVDSQVTMMFWYRQQPGQSLTLIATANQGSEATYESGFVIDKFPISRPNLTFSTLTVSNMSPEDSSIYLCSVDRSGGLETQYFGPGTRLLVL.

The rearrangement joins TRBV18 to TRBJ2-5; 13 nucleotides agree with TRBD2. Germline V CDR1 and CDR2: KGHSH, LQKENI. The junction had 3 bases not matched to a gene; V was cut back by 4 bases and J by 1 base. The CDR3 is 16 amino acids. The CDR3 spells CASSRRLAGGQETQYF. In DNA, the CDR3 is TGTGCCAGCTCACGGAGACTAGCGGGGGGCCAAGAGACCCAGTACTTC. Full variable domain (missing parts from reference TRBV18 and TRBJ2-5): NAGVMQNPRHLVRRRGQEARLRCSPMKGHSHVYWYRQLPEEGLKFMVYLQKENIIDESGMPKERFSAEFPKEGPSILRIQQVVRGDSAAYFCASSRRLAGGQETQYFGPGTRLLVL.

V usage is TRBV11-3 and J usage is TRBJ2-3; D might be TRBD2 (6 bases). This CDR3 has 13 residues. From germline, CDR1 is SGHNT and CDR2 YENEEA. Deletions cut 3 bases from V and 4 bases from J, with 8 bases between. The CDR3 sequence is CASSFSGPDTQYF. CDR3 DNA: TGTGCCAGCAGCTTTAGCGGCCCAGATACGCAGTATTTT.

The rearrangement uses TRBV3-1 (or the pseudogene TRBV3-2) and TRBJ1-2; 7 positions agree with TRBD1. V shed 4 bases and J 6 bases; nucleotides not matched to a gene: 14. The CDR3 has 16 residues. Per the germline V gene, CDR1 is LGHDT and CDR2 is YNNKEL (reference sequence). In nucleotides, the CDR3 is TGTGCCAGCAGCCGGACCTCCGGGACAGCTGGCAATGGCTACACCTTC. Its translation is CASSRTSGTAGNGYTF.

The V call is TRBV7-9, the J call TRBJ1-1; possible D gene TRBD1, 6 bases. V was cut by 4 bases and J by 8 bases, with 11 bases left in between. The CDR3 has 12 residues. CDR1 is SEHNR, CDR2 FQNEAQ, per germline (reference sequence). CDR3 in amino acids: CASSSRDIEAFF. The DNA of the CDR3 is TGTGCCAGCAGCTCCCGGGACATCGAAGCTTTCTTT. The full variable domain, completed using reference TRBV7-9 and TRBJ1-1, is DTGVSQNPRHKITKRGQNVTFRCDPISEHNRLYWYRQTLGQGPEFLTYFQNEAQLEKSRLLSDRFSAERPKGSFSTLEIQRTEQGDSAMYLCASSSRDIEAFFGQGTRLTVV.

V gene TRBV7-9 combines with J gene TRBJ2-2; tentative D call: TRBD2 (5 bases). V lost 1 base and J 7 bases, leaving 7 bases between the germline ends. Germline lookup yields CDR1 SEHNR and CDR2 FQNEAQ (reference sequence). The CDR3 runs to 13 residues. The CDR3 bases are TGTGCCAGCAGCTTAGTCGGGATCGGGGAGCTGTTTTTT. Amino acid sequence: CASSLVGIGELFF.

The chain links TRBV18 to TRBJ1-3, with D tentatively TRBD1 (6 bases). V lost 2 bases and J 2 bases, leaving 10 bases between the germline ends. Germline lookup yields CDR1 KGHSH and CDR2 LQKENI. This CDR3 spans 15 amino acids. CDR3 sequence: CASSPTGDTGNTIYF. In nucleotides, the CDR3 is TGTGCCAGCTCACCAACCGGGGACACTGGAAACACCATATATTTT.

The V call is TRBV5-4, the J call TRBJ2-5; TRBD2 matches 10 bases. V was pared by 2 bases and J by 4 bases, with 2 bases of the junction left unmatched. Looked up from germline, CDR1 is SGHNT and CDR2 is YYREEE (reference sequence). The CDR3 covers 14 residues. The CDR3: CASSFPSGGETQYF. CDR3 bases: TGTGCCAGCAGCTTTCCTAGCGGGGGAGAGACCCAGTACTTC. Together with reference TRBV5-4 and TRBJ2-5, the CDR3 gives the full variable domain: ETGVTQSPTHLIKTRGQQVTLRCSSQSGHNTVSWYQQALGQGPQFIFQYYREEENGRGNFPPRFSGLQFPNYSSELNVNALELDDSALYLCASSFPSGGETQYFGPGTRLLVL.

The chain combines TRBV6-5 with TRBJ2-7; D ambiguous. Per germline, CDR1 MNHEY and CDR2 SVGAGI. The CDR3 loop spans 14 amino acids. Deletions cut 6 bases from V and 1 base from J, with 13 bases between. The CDR3, as DNA: TGTGCCAGCAGCAGAGACAAAGGTTCCTACGAGCAGTACTTC. This gives the protein CASSRDKGSYEQYF.

This chain connects TRBV4-3 to TRBJ2-1; 13 bases are a match to TRBD2. Germline CDR1 and CDR2: LGHNA and YSLEER. V dropped 1 base and J dropped 5; count of bases not matched to a gene: 2. The length of the CDR3 is 16 residues. CDR3 in amino acids: CASSQGGTSGNNEQFF. The DNA for the CDR3 is TGCGCCAGCAGCCAAGGCGGGACTAGCGGGAACAATGAGCAGTTCTTC.

V and J are TRBV3-1 (or the pseudogene TRBV3-2) and TRBJ1-4; D possibly corresponds to TRBD1 (6 bases). The V end was cut by 1 base, the J end by 4 bases, with 7 bases between. The germline CDR1 and CDR2 sequences are LGHDT and YNNKEL (reference sequence). The CDR3 spans 14 residues. The CDR3 nucleotides read TGTGCCAGCAGCCAAGGACAGGTTAATGAAAAACTGTTTTTT. It is translated as CASSQGQVNEKLFF.

The rearrangement joins TRBV19 to TRBJ2-5; the match to TRBD1 covers 12 bases. The CDR3 covers 18 residues. Germline loops: CDR1 LNHDA, CDR2 SQIVND (reference sequence). V shed 2 bases, J shed 5 bases, and the junction held 12 bases outside the gene matches. CDR3 in DNA: TGTGCCAGTAGTATAAGCGGGGGGACAGGGGGCTTTTATGAGACCCAGTACTTC. Translating it yields CASSISGGTGGFYETQYF.

The rearrangement uses TRBV5-1 and TRBJ1-3; 10 bases match TRBD1. Unmatched junction bases numbered 3, after V lost 3 bases and J lost 0 bases. Germline CDR1 SGHRS, CDR2 YFSETQ. This CDR3 contains 16 residues. DNA for the CDR3: TGCGCCAGCAGCTCGGGACAGGGGTTCTCTGGAAACACCATATATTTT. Residues: CASSSGQGFSGNTIYF. The entire variable domain, with the rest obtained from reference TRBV5-1 and TRBJ1-3, is as follows: KAGVTQTPRYLIKTRGQQVTLSCSPISGHRSVSWYQQTPGQGLQFLFEYFSETQRNKGNFPGRFSGRQFSNSRSEMNVSTLELGDSALYLCASSSGQGFSGNTIYFGEGSWLTVV.

In the case of this clone: One end of the junction varies from germline; a read error may be responsible. The chain carries TRBV5-1 and TRBJ2-7; D perhaps matches TRBD1 (6 bases). The CDR3 is made up of 14 amino acids. Germline V CDR1 and CDR2: SGHRS, YFSETQ. This CDR3 reads CASSLSPKQGPRRF. In nucleotides, the CDR3 is TGCGCCAGCAGCCTATCGCCGAAACAGGGCCCGCGGAGATTC.

The J gene is TRBJ1-1, the V gene TRBV7-8; D unresolved. Germline V gene sequence: CDR1 SGHVS, CDR2 FQNEAQ. V gave up 1 base and J gave up 6 bases, with 12 bases separating them. The CDR3 length is 14 residues. The CDR3 here is CASSLDAIGAEAFF. DNA of the CDR3: TGTGCCAGCAGCTTAGACGCTATCGGAGCTGAAGCTTTCTTT.

The table lists this clone with a few counts. J is TRBJ2-3 and V is TRBV29-1; TRBD2 aligns across 13 bases. Losses at the gene ends were 4 bases for V and 6 bases for J; bases not matched to a gene: 10. Germline V gene lookup returns CDR1 SQVTM and CDR2 ANQGSEA. The CDR3 runs to 16 residues. CDR3: CSVGELLAGGLDTQYF. As DNA, the CDR3 is TGCAGCGTTGGAGAGTTACTAGCGGGGGGGTTGGATACGCAGTATTTT.

J is TRBJ1-2 and V is TRBV7-2, with 7 bases that match TRBD1. The CDR3 spans 15 residues. V trimming: 5 bases; J trimming: 4 bases; junction bases outside the gene matches: 10. The V gene's germline CDR1 is SGHTA and CDR2 FQGNSA. The CDR3 spells CASSDSGTAGYGYTF. As DNA, the CDR3 is TGTGCCAGCAGCGACTCCGGGACAGCGGGCTATGGCTACACCTTC. Complete variable domain (other parts from reference TRBV7-2 and TRBJ1-2): GAGVSQSPSNKVTEKGKDVELRCDPISGHTALYWYRQSLGQGLEFLIYFQGNSAPDKSGLPSDRFSAERTGGSVSTLTIQRTQQEDSAVYLCASSDSGTAGYGYTFGSGTRLTVV.

V gene TRBV12-3 or TRBV12-4 combines with J gene TRBJ2-5, with a weak D call TRBD1 (5 bases). Between the trimmed V and J ends, which lost 7 bases and 9 bases, there was a span of 18 bases. The CDR3 extends over 13 amino acids. CDR3 sequence reads: CASTWGRTKAQYF. The CDR3 region has the DNA TGTGCCAGCACTTGGGGCAGGACGAAGGCCCAGTACTTC.

The genes are TRBV2 and TRBJ2-1; 9 nucleotides match TRBD2. Germline V gene sequence: CDR1 SNHLY, CDR2 FYNNEI. The trim removed 7 bases at V and 9 bases at J, leaving 16 bases unmatched. The CDR3 is made up of 16 amino acids. CDR3 sequence (DNA): TGTGCCAGCATCGCTGGCGGGGGGGCCCGGGGCACTGAGCAGTTCTTC. Translation: CASIAGGGARGTEQFF.

The V and J genes are TRBV18 and TRBJ2-5, with 8 bases aligning to TRBD1. The CDR3 runs to 16 residues. In germline, CDR1 is KGHSH, CDR2 LQKENI. J was trimmed by 2 bases and V by 3 bases; bases with no gene match: 8. In DNA form, the CDR3 reads TGTGCCAGCTCACCTCAATGGACAGGGCCACAAGAGACCCAGTACTTC. This encodes CASSPQWTGPQETQYF.

The V gene is TRBV30, the J gene TRBJ2-3, with D perhaps matching TRBD1 (6 bases). Per the germline V gene, CDR1 is GTSNPN and CDR2 is SVGIG (reference sequence). V lost 0 bases and J lost 0, with 7 bases in between. This CDR3 is built from 14 residues. The CDR3 bases are TGTGCCTGGAGTGTACAGGGCAGCACAGATACGCAGTATTTT. Its protein product is CAWSVQGSTDTQYF.

This clone was seen a few times. V and J are TRBV7-3 and TRBJ2-1, with D uncertain. The CDR3 sequence is 13 residues long. Germline V lookup: CDR1 SGHTA, CDR2 FQGTGA. V was trimmed by 5 bases and J by 1 base, leaving 6 bases between them. Here the CDR3 reads CASSPRSYNEQFF. The CDR3 DNA sequence: TGTGCCAGCAGCCCCCGTTCCTACAATGAGCAGTTCTTC.

This chain uses TRBV6-5 with TRBJ1-2; D gene uncertain. V was clipped by 4 bases and J by 4 bases, with 13 bases between them. CDR3 size: 14 residues. Germline V gives CDR1 MNHEY, CDR2 SVGAGI. The CDR3 spells CASSSNREFYGYTF. CDR3 DNA sequence: TGTGCCAGCAGTTCTAACCGGGAGTTCTATGGCTACACCTTC.

This chain joins TRBV19 and TRBJ1-5, with D maybe TRBD1 (5 bases). The V end lost 3 bases, the J end lost 0 bases, and 9 bases lay between the germline ends. Per the germline V gene, CDR1 is LNHDA and CDR2 is SQIVND (reference sequence). The CDR3 length is 15 residues. The CDR3 DNA follows: TGTGCCAGTAGTATCAGGGACTATAGCAATCAGCCCCAGCATTTT. Encoded protein: CASSIRDYSNQPQHF.